This is a list of T cell receptor beta chains from one sample in a study of blood T cell repertoires in COVID-19. Profiling relied on immunoSEQ multiplex PCR, and the TCRdb table lists in-frame clones only, not all of them. The sample lists 70,000 to 90,000 clones; approximately 81% were seen once. The source material was peripheral blood. All receptors come from a woman aged 55-70 years with acute or convalescent COVID-19. Both conserved end residues are part of each CDR3. The D gene is left open where the match is weak. Clone size is given for some rows only: seen once, a few or many times, or a class if the clone is expanded.

V: TRBV7-3
size: NA
J: TRBJ1-2
D: TRBD1
DNA: TGTGCCAGCAGCTACAGGGGCGGCGATGGCTACACCTTC
CDR3: CASSYRGGDGYTF

V: TRBV28
size: NA
J: TRBJ1-2
D: NA
DNA: TGTGCCAGCAGTGAAACCAGGGTCCCTCCTAACTATGGCTACACCTTC
CDR3: CASSETRVPPNYGYTF

V: TRBV24-1
size: NA
J: TRBJ2-3
D: TRBD1
DNA: TGTGCCACCAGTGATTTGACAGGGGGCGGGCAAGATACGCAGTATTTT
CDR3: CATSDLTGGGQDTQYF

V: TRBV24-1
size: NA
J: TRBJ1-2
D: NA
DNA: TGTGCCACCAGTGATTTACTTGGCTACACCTTC
CDR3: CATSDLLGYTF

V: TRBV24-1
size: NA
J: TRBJ1-4
D: TRBD1
DNA: TGTGCCACCAGTCCCGGGACAGGGACTAATGAAAAACTGTTTTTT
CDR3: CATSPGTGTNEKLFF

V: TRBV11-2
size: once
J: TRBJ1-3
D: TRBD1
DNA: TGTGCCAGCAGCATTTCAGGGGGTCGAAACACCATATATTTT
CDR3: CASSISGGRNTIYF

V: TRBV19
size: NA
J: TRBJ1-5
D: TRBD1
DNA: TGTGCCAGTAGTATCGAGACAGGGAATCAGCCCCAGCATTTT
CDR3: CASSIETGNQPQHF

V: TRBV6-5
size: NA
J: TRBJ2-2
D: NA
DNA: TGTGCCAGCAGGAAGGGGGTGCCAGACACCGGGGAGCTGTTTTTT
CDR3: CASRKGVPDTGELFF

V: TRBV6-5
size: few
J: TRBJ1-1
D: NA
DNA: TGTGCCAGTAGTTACATTAGCGTGACGGGAGCCACGGAAGCTTTCTTT
CDR3: CASSYISVTGATEAFF

V: TRBV7-2
size: NA
J: TRBJ2-5
D: TRBD2
DNA: TGTGCCAGCAGCTTATCACTAGCGGGGGGCGAGACCCAGTACTTC
CDR3: CASSLSLAGGETQYF

V: TRBV19
size: few
J: TRBJ1-1
D: TRBD1
DNA: TGTGCCAGTAGTATGAAGTTAAGGACAGGGACTGAAGCTTTCTTT
CDR3: CASSMKLRTGTEAFF

V: TRBV21-1
size: once
J: TRBJ2-7
D: NA
DNA: TGTGCAAGAGGGGGATCCTACGAGCAGTACTTC
CDR3: CARGGSYEQYF

V: TRBV24-1
size: many
J: TRBJ2-3
D: NA
DNA: TGTGCCACCAGGGACATAGATACGCAGTATTTT
CDR3: CATRDIDTQYF

V: TRBV19
size: NA
J: TRBJ1-2
D: NA
DNA: TGTGCCAGTAGCCCTCGACAGGAACTTAACTATGGCTACACCTTC
CDR3: CASSPRQELNYGYTF

V: TRBV14
size: NA
J: TRBJ2-1
D: NA
DNA: TGTGCCAGCAGCCAAGCCCAGGGCTCCTACAATGAGCAGTTCTTC
CDR3: CASSQAQGSYNEQFF

V: TRBV9
size: NA
J: TRBJ2-3
D: TRBD1
DNA: TGTGCCAGCAGCGTAGCTCTGAGTGGGACAGGCAGCGCGCAGTATTTT
CDR3: CASSVALSGTGSAQYF

V: TRBV4-3
size: NA
J: TRBJ2-7
D: TRBD1
DNA: TGCGCCAGCAGCCAAGAGACACAGGGGTCGAGTCACGAGCAGTACTTC
CDR3: CASSQETQGSSHEQYF

V: TRBV7-8
size: NA
J: TRBJ1-2
D: TRBD1
DNA: TGTGCCAGCAGCCCCGGGACAGGGGGGGACTATGGCTACACCTTC
CDR3: CASSPGTGGDYGYTF

V: TRBV4-1
size: once
J: TRBJ2-4
D: NA
DNA: TGCGCCAGCAGCCAAGATCCCCGTAACATTCAGTACTTC
CDR3: CASSQDPRNIQYF

V: TRBV30
size: once
J: TRBJ2-2
D: NA
DNA: TGTGCCTGGAGTGTACAGTACGGGGAGCTGTTTTTT
CDR3: CAWSVQYGELFF

V: TRBV11-2
size: NA
J: TRBJ1-2
D: NA
DNA: TGTGCCAGCAGCTCCCAAGGGGAAATGGGCTATGGCTACACCTTC
CDR3: CASSSQGEMGYGYTF

V: TRBV7-2
size: few
J: TRBJ1-1
D: NA
DNA: TGTGCCAGCAGCTTTCTTGAGGCTGAAGCTTTCTTT
CDR3: CASSFLEAEAFF

V: TRBV29-1
size: NA
J: TRBJ1-2
D: NA
DNA: TGCAGCGTTGAAGGTATATTCTCTAACTATGGCTACACCTTC
CDR3: CSVEGIFSNYGYTF

V: TRBV30
size: NA
J: TRBJ1-6
D: NA
DNA: TGTGCCTGGAGTGTAAAAGTGACATGGAGGAATTCACCCCTCCACTTT
CDR3: CAWSVKVTWRNSPLHF